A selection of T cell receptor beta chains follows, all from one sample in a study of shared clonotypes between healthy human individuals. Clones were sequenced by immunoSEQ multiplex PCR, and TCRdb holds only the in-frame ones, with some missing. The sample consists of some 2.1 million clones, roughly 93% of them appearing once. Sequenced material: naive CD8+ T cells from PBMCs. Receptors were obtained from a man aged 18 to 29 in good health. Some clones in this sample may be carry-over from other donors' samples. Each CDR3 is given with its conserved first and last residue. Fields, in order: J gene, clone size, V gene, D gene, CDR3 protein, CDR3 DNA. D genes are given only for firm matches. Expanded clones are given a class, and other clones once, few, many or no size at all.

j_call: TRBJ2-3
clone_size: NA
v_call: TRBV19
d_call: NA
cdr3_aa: CASSIGGLVNLDTQYF
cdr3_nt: TGTGCCAGTAGTATAGGAGGGTTGGTCAATTTGGATACGCAGTATTTT

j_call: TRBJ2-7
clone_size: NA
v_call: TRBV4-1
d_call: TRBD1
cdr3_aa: CASSQLGTGNPSYEQYF
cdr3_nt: TGCGCCAGCAGCCAACTGGGGACAGGGAACCCCTCCTACGAGCAGTACTTC

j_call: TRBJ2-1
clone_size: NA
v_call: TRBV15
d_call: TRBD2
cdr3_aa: CATSGPTSGRVRAYNEQFF
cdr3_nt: TGTGCCACCAGCGGACCAACTAGCGGCCGCGTTAGGGCCTACAATGAGCAGTTCTTC

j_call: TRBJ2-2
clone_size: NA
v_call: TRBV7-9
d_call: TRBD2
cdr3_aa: CASSSLAGPNTGELFF
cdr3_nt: TGTGCCAGCAGCTCGCTAGCGGGACCGAACACCGGGGAGCTGTTTTTT

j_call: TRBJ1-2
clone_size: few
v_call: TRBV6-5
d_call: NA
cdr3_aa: CASSAGLINGYTF
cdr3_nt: TGTGCCAGCAGCGCAGGGTTGATTAATGGCTACACCTTC

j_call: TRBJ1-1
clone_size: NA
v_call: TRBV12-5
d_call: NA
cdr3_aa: CASASDNMNTEAFF
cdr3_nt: TGTGCTAGTGCCTCGGACAACATGAACACTGAAGCTTTCTTT

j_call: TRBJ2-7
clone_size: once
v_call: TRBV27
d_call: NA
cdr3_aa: CASSDRPPGYEQYF
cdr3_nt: TGTGCCAGCAGTGACAGGCCCCCTGGGTACGAGCAGTACTTC

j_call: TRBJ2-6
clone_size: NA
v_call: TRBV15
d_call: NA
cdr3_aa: CATSRDLGSGANVLTF
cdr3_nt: TGTGCCACCAGCAGAGATCTTGGCTCTGGGGCCAACGTCCTGACTTTC

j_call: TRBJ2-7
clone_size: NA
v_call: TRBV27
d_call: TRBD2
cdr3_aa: CASSPSGIYEQYF
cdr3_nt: TGTGCCAGCAGTCCTAGCGGGATTTACGAGCAGTACTTC

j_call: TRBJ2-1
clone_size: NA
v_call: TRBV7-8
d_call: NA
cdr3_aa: CASSFGNEQFF
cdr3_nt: TGTGCCAGCAGCTTTGGTAATGAGCAGTTCTTC

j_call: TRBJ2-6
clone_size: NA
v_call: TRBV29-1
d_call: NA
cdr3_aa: CSVLVQAGANVLTF
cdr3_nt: TGCAGCGTTTTGGTACAGGCGGGGGCCAACGTCCTGACTTTC

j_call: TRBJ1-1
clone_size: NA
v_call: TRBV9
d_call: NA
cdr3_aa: CASSVVDTEAFF
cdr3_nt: TGTGCCAGCAGCGTAGTTGATACTGAAGCTTTCTTT

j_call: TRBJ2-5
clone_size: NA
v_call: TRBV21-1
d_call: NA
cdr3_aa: CASSPNGTAHLAGEKETQYF
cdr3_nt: TGTGCCAGCAGCCCAAACGGGACAGCCCACCTGGCGGGAGAAAAAGAGACCCAGTACTTC

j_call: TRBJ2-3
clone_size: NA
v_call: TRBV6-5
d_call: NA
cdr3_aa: CASSSWVGDTQYF
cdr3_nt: TGTGCCAGCAGTTCCTGGGTTGGGGATACGCAGTATTTT

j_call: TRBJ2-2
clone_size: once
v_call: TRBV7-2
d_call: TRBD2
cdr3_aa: CASRIAGGWSTGELFF
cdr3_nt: TGTGCCAGCAGAATAGCGGGAGGGTGGTCCACCGGGGAGCTGTTTTTT

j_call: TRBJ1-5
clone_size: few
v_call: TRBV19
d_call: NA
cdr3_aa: CASSETGTSNQPQHF
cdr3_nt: TGTGCCAGTAGTGAAACAGGGACGAGCAATCAGCCCCAGCATTTT

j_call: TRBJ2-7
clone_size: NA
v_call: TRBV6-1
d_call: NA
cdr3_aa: CASSEGLDFSYEQYF
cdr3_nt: TGTGCCAGCAGTGAGGGACTCGATTTCTCCTACGAGCAGTACTTC

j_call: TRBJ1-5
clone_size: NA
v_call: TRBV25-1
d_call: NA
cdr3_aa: CASSVKGSQPQHF
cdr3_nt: TGTGCCAGCAGTGTTAAGGGGAGTCAGCCCCAGCATTTT

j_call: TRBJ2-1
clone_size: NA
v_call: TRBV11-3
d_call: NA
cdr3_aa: CASSPDGRSSYNEQFF
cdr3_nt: TGTGCCAGCAGCCCAGACGGGAGAAGCTCCTACAATGAGCAGTTCTTC

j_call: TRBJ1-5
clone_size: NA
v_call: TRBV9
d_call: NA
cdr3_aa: CASSQGGGAIQPQHF
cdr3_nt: TGTGCCAGCAGCCAAGGGGGAGGGGCGATTCAGCCCCAGCATTTT

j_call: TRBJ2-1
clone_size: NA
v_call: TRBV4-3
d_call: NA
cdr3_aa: CASSHATRIGVDEQFF
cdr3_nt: TGCGCCAGCAGCCACGCAACTAGAATAGGAGTGGATGAGCAGTTCTTC

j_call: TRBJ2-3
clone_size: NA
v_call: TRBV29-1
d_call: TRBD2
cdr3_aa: CSVTGGRATDTQYF
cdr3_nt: TGCAGCGTTACTGGCGGGAGGGCCACAGATACGCAGTATTTT

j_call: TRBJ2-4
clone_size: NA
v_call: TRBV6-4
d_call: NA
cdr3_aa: CASTKDRLKLKNIQYF
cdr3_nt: TGTGCCAGTACAAAAGACAGGCTTAAACTCAAAAACATTCAGTACTTC

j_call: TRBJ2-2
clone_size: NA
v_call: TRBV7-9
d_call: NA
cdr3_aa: CASSTPGTINTGELFF
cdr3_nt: TGTGCCAGCTCAACCCCCGGGACAATAAACACCGGGGAGCTGTTTTTT

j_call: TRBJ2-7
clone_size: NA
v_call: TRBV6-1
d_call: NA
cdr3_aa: CASKPGTVYEQYF
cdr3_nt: TGTGCCAGCAAACCGGGGACGGTCTACGAGCAGTACTTC

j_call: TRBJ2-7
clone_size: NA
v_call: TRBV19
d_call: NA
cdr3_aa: CASSIDRTLSSYEQYF
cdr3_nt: TGTGCCAGTAGTATAGATCGGACCTTAAGCTCCTACGAGCAGTACTTC

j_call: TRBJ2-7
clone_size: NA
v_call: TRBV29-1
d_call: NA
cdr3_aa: CSVEDLPPGTFIYEQYF
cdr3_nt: TGCAGCGTTGAAGATCTTCCCCCAGGAACCTTCATCTACGAGCAGTACTTC

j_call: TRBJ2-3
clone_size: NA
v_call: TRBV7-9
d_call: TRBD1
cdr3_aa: CASSFRDSIWTDTQYF
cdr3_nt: TGTGCCAGCAGCTTCCGGGACAGTATTTGGACAGATACGCAGTATTTT

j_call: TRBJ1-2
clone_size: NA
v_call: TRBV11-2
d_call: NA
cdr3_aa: CASSLYRAYGYTF
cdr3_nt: TGTGCCAGCAGCTTGTACAGGGCCTATGGCTACACCTTC

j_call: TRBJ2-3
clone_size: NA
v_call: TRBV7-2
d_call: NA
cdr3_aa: CASSSRDYTQYF
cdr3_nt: TGTGCCAGCAGCTCCCGGGACTATACGCAGTATTTT